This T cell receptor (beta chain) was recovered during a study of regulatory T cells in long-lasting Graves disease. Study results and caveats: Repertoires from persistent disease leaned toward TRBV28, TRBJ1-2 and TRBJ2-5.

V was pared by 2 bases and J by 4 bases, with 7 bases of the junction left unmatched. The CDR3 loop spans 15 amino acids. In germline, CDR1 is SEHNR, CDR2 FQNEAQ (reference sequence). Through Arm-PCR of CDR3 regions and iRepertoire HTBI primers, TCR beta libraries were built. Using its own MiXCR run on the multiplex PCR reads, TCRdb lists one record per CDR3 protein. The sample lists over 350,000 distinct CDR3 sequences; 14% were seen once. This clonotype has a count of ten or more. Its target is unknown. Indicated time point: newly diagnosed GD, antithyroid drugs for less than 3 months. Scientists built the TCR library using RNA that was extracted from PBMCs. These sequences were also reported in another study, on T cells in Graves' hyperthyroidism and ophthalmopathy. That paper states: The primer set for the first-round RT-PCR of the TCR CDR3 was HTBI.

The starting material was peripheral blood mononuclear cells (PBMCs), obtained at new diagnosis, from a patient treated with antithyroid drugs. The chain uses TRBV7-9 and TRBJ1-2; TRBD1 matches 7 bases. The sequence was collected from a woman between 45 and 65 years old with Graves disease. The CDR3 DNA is TGTGCCAGCAGCTTACCCGGACAGGACTCCTATGGCTACACCTTC. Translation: CASSLPGQDSYGYTF.